A single sample is the source of the 6 T cell receptor beta chains below, sequenced in a study of T cell clonality in common variable immunodeficiency. TCRdb's table, derived via immunoSEQ multiplex PCR, lists solely in-frame clones and lacks some. The sample has about 35,000 clones, none seen only once; the top ten hold 9.5%. The source material was peripheral blood mononuclear cells. The receptors shown here come from a person between 18 and 70 years old in good health.

There are many counts of this clone. Read sequence stops 3 residues before the CDR3 end, and the germline J gene provides the missing end. The chain recombines TRBV6-1 with TRBJ2-2; 10 bases agree with TRBD1. The CDR3 spans 13 residues. The germline V gene has CDR1 MNHNS and CDR2 SASEGT. Here the CDR3 reads CASIDRGHSPLFF. The covered CDR3 bases are TGTGCCAGCATTGACAGGGGGCATTCACCG.

This clone was counted many times. From the germline J gene comes the end of the CDR3, since the read stops 3 residues before it. V and J are TRBV7-8 and TRBJ2-3; 9 positions agree with TRBD1. There are 15 residues in the CDR3. The germline V gene has CDR1 SGHVS and CDR2 FQNEAQ. V was pared by 4 bases and J by 3 bases, with 5 bases of the junction left unmatched. CDR3 in amino acids: CASSSRQGGTDTQYF. The CDR3 DNA, read in part, is TGTGCCAGCAGCTCAAGACAGGGGGGGACAGATACG.

This clone was picked up many times. The CDR3 end falls 3 residues outside the read, so it is completed with the germline J gene. The rearrangement links TRBV20-1 to TRBJ2-1; 10 nucleotides agree with TRBD2. V shed 6 bases, J shed 7 bases, and the junction held 15 bases outside the gene matches. There are 16 residues in the CDR3. Looked up from germline, CDR1 is DFQATT and CDR2 is SNEGSKA (reference sequence). The sequenced CDR3 bases are TGCAGTGCCCTTGACAGACTAGCGGGTGACCCGAATGAG. Protein: CSALDRLAGDPNE. The whole CDR3 sequence reads CSALDRLAGDPNEQFF.

In this sample, this clone turned up many times. The read halts 3 residues ahead of the CDR3 end, with the missing end drawn from the germline J gene. The rearrangement uses TRBV19 and TRBJ1-2, with TRBD1 matching over 7 bases. Germline CDR1 and CDR2: LNHDA and SQIVND (reference sequence). The CDR3 has 14 residues. V shed 5 bases and J 2 bases; nucleotides not matched to a gene: 5. Partial CDR3 DNA: TGTGCCAGTAGTCCCATGGGACAGAACTATGGC. This codes for CASSPMGQNYG. The entire CDR3 protein reads CASSPMGQNYGYTF. Full variable domain (missing parts from reference TRBV19 and TRBJ1-2): DGGITQSPKYLFRKEGQNVTLSCEQNLNHDAMYWYRQDPGQGLRLIYYSQIVNDFQKGDIAEGYSVSREKKESFPLTVTSAQKNPTAFYLCASSPMGQNYGYTFGSGTRLTVV.

This clone was seen repeatedly, ten times or more. The CDR3 bases that were read are TGTGCCAGCAGCTTGCGGACAGGGCATAACTATGGC. Protein: CASSLRTGHNYG. The CDR3 in full is CASSLRTGHNYGYTF. The chain couples TRBV5-6 to TRBJ1-2, with TRBD1 matching over 8 bases. The read terminates 3 residues before the CDR3 end, so the remaining end is supplied by the germline J gene. CDR1 SGHDT and CDR2 YYEEEE come from the germline V gene. The J segment lost 1 base and the V segment lost 1 base, leaving 3 bases of the junction unmatched. The CDR3 is made up of 15 amino acids.

The table lists this clone with many counts. This CDR3 reads CASSERWQGRYEQYF. The CDR3 bases that were read are TGTGCCAGCAGTGAAAGATGGCAGGGCAGGTACGAG. The rearrangement links TRBV6-1 to TRBJ2-7; tentative D call: TRBD1 (5 bases). With the read ending 3 residues before the CDR3 end, the germline J gene is used to fill in that end. Germline V lookup: CDR1 MNHNS, CDR2 SASEGT. This CDR3 spans 15 amino acids. Trimming removed 2 bases at V and 4 bases at J, with 15 bases between.